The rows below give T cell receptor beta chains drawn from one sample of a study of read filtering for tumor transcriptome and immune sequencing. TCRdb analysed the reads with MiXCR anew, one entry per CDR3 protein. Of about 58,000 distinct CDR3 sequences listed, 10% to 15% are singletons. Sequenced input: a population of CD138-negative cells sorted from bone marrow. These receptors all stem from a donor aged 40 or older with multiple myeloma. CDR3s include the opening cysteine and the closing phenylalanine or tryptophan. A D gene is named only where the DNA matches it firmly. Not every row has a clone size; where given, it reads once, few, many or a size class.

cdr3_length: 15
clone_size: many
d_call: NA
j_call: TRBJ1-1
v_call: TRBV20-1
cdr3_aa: CSARGSQGGKSEAFF
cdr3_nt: TGCAGTGCTAGAGGTTCTCAGGGTGGCAAATCTGAAGCTTTCTTT

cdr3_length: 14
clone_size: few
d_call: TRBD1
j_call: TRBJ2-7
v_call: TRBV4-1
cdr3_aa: CASSPGTVSREQYF
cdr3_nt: TGCGCCAGCAGCCCCGGGACAGTAAGTAGGGAGCAGTACTTC

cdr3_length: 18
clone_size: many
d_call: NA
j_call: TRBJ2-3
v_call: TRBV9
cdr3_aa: CASSAEPGPTSSTDTQYF
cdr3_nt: TGTGCCAGCAGCGCCGAGCCGGGACCAACGTCTAGCACAGATACGCAGTATTTT

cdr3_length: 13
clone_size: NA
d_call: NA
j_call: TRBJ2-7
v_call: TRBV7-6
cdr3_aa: CASSLAGTYEQYF
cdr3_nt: TGTGCCAGCAGCTTAGCCGGGACATACGAGCAGTACTTC

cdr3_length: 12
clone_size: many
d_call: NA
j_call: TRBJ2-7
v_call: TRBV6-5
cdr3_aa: CASKGGAGEQYF
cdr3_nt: TGTGCCAGTAAGGGGGGGGCCGGGGAGCAGTACTTC

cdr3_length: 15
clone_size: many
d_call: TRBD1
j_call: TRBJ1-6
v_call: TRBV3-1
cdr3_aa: CASSRGGDRDSPLHF
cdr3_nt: TGTGCCAGCAGCCGGGGGGGAGACAGGGATTCACCCCTCCACTTT

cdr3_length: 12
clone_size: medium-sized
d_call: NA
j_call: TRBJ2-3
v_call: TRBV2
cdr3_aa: CASSEEADTQYF
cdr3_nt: TGTGCCAGCAGTGAAGAAGCGGATACGCAGTATTTT

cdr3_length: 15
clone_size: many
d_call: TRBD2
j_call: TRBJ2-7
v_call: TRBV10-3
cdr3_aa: CAIGGEGRSSYEQYF
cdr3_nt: TGTGCCATCGGAGGGGAGGGCCGAAGCTCCTACGAGCAGTACTTC

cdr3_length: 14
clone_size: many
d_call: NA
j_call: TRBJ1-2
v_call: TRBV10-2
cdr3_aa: CASSTDRFGYGYTF
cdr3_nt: TGCGCCAGCAGTACCGACAGGTTCGGCTATGGCTACACCTTC

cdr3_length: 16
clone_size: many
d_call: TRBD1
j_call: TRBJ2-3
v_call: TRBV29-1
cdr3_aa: CSVLGGTGDITDTQYF
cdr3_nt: TGCAGCGTACTTGGGGGGACAGGGGACATCACAGATACGCAGTATTTT

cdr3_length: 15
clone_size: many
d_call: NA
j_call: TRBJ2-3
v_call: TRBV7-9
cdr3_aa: CASSPPGTSADTQYF
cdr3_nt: TGTGCCAGCAGCCCCCCCGGGACATCGGCAGATACGCAGTATTTT

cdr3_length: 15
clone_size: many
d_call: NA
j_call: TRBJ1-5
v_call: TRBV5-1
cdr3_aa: CASSFNGDSNQPQHF
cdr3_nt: TGCGCCAGCAGCTTCAATGGGGATAGCAATCAGCCCCAGCATTTT

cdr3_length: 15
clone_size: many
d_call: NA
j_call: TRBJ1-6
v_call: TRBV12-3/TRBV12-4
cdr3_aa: CAPRRGGHYNSPLHF
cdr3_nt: TGTGCCCCCCGTCGGGGGGGCCACTATAATTCACCCCTCCACTTT

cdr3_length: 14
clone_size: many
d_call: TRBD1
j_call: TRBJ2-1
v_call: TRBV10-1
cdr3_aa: CASSAGQGFNEQFF
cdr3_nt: TGCGCCAGCAGTGCGGGACAGGGTTTCAATGAGCAGTTCTTC

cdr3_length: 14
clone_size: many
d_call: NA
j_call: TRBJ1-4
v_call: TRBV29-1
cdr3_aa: CSVEGGGLVGKLFF
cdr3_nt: TGCAGCGTTGAAGGAGGGGGGTTGGTGGGAAAACTGTTTTTT

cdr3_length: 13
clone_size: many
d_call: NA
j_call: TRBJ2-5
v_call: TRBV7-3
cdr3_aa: CASSLGGRETQYF
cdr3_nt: TGTGCCAGCAGCCTCGGGGGGCGTGAGACCCAGTACTTC

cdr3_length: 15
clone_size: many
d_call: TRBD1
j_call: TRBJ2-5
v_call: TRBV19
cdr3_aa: CASSSPTGGLETQYF
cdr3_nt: TGTGCCAGTAGTAGCCCCACAGGGGGGCTGGAGACCCAGTACTTC

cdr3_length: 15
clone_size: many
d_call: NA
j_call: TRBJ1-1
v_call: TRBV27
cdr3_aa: CASSSLLGLNTEAFF
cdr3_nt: TGTGCCAGCAGTTCCCTATTAGGCTTGAACACTGAAGCTTTCTTT

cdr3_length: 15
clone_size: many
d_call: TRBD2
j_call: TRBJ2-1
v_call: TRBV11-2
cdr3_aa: CASSWTSGGYNEQFF
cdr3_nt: TGTGCCAGCAGCTGGACTAGCGGGGGATACAATGAGCAGTTCTTC

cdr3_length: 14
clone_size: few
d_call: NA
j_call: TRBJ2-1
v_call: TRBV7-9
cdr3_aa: CASSRGFVDNEQFF
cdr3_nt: TGTGCCAGCAGCCGGGGGTTCGTGGACAATGAGCAGTTCTTC

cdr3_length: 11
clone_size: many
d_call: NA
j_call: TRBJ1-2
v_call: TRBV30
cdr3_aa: CAWSAVFGYTF
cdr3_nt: TGTGCCTGGAGTGCGGTGTTTGGCTACACCTTC

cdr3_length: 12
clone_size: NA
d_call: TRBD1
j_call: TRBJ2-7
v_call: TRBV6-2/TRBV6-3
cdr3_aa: CASSSDRPLQYF
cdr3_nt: TGTGCCAGCAGTTCGGACAGGCCGCTACAGTACTTC

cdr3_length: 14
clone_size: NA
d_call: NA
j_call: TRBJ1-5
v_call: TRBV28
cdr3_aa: CASSPARGGQPQHF
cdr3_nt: TGTGCCAGCAGCCCTGCCCGGGGTGGACAGCCCCAGCATTTT

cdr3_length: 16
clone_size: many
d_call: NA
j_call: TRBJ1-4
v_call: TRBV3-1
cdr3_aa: CASSQDSEAGPEKLFF
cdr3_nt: TGTGCCAGCAGCCAGGATTCGGAGGCCGGGCCCGAAAAACTGTTTTTT

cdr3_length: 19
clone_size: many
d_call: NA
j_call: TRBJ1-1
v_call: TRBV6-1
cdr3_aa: CASCHRGMSGVGTNTEAFF
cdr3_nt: TGTGCCAGCTGCCATCGAGGAATGAGTGGAGTCGGTACAAACACTGAAGCTTTCTTT

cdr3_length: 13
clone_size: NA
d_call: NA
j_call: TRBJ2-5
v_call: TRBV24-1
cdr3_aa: CATSETTWQTQYF
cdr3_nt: TGTGCCACCAGTGAGACGACATGGCAGACCCAGTACTTC

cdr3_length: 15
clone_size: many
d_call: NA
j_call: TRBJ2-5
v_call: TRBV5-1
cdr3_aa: CASSLGSSNQETQYF
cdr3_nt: TGCGCCAGCAGCTTGGGGTCTTCAAACCAAGAGACCCAGTACTTC

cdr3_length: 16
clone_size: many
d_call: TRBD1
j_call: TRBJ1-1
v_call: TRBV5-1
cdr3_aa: CASSPDRGSGGTEAFF
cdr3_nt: TGCGCCAGCAGCCCGGACAGGGGGTCGGGGGGCACTGAAGCTTTCTTT

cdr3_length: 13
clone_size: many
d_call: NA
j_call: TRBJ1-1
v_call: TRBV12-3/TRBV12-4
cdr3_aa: CASSLERGTEAFF
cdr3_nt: TGTGCCAGCAGTTTAGAAAGGGGAACTGAAGCTTTCTTT

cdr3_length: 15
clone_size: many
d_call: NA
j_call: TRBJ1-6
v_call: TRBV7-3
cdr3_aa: CASSRYSSYNSPLHF
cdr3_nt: TGTGCCAGCAGCCGATATAGCTCCTATAATTCACCCCTCCACTTT

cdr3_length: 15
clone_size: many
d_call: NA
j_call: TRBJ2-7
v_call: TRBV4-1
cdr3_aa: CASSSTGARSYEQYF
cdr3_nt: TGCGCCAGCAGCTCTACCGGGGCGCGATCCTACGAGCAGTACTTC

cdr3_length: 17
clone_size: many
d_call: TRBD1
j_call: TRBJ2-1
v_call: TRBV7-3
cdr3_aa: CASSLRRDRGAGNEQFF
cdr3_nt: TGTGCCAGCAGCTTAAGAAGGGACAGGGGCGCAGGTAATGAGCAGTTCTTC

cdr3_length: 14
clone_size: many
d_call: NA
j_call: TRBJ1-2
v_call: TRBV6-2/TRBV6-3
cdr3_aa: CASSSPATGSGYTF
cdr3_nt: TGTGCCAGCAGTTCCCCCGCGACAGGTTCTGGCTACACCTTC

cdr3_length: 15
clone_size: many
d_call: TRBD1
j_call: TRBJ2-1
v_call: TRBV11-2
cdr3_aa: CASSTDRGLGNEQFF
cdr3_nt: TGTGCCAGCAGCACAGACAGGGGGCTCGGGAATGAGCAGTTCTTC

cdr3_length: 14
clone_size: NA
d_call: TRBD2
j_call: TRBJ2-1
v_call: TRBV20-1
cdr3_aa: CSAKPGLAGEEQFF
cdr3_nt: TGCAGTGCTAAGCCGGGACTAGCGGGGGAAGAGCAGTTCTTC

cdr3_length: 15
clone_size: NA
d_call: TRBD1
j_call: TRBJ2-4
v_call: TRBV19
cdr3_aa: CASSMGGQGQNIQYF
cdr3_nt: TGTGCCAGTAGTATGGGGGGACAGGGTCAAAACATTCAGTACTTT

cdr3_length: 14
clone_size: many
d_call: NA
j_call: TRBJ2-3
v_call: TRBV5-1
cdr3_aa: CASSLGQLTDTQYF
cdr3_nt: TGCGCCAGCAGCCTCGGACAGCTCACAGATACGCAGTATTTT

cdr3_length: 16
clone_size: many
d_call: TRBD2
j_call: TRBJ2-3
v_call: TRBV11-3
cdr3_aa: CASSSGLAGYTDTQYF
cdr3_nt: TGTGCCAGCAGCTCGGGACTAGCGGGGTACACAGATACGCAGTATTTT

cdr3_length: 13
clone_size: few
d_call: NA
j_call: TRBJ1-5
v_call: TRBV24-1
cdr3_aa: CATSPQGGQPQHF
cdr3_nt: TGTGCCACCAGTCCCCAGGGAGGCCAGCCCCAGCATTTT

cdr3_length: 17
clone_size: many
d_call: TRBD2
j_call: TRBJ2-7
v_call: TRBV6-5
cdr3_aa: CASSKRLASWSSYEQYF
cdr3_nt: TGTGCCAGCAGTAAACGACTAGCCTCTTGGAGCTCCTACGAGCAGTACTTC

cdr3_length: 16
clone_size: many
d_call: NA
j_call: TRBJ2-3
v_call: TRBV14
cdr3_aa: CASSRREEEDTDTQYF
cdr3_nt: TGTGCCAGCAGCCGGAGGGAGGAGGAGGACACAGATACGCAGTATTTT

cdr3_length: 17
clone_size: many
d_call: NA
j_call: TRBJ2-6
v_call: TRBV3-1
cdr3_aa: CASSQKWEDSGANVLTF
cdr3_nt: TGTGCCAGCAGCCAAAAGTGGGAGGACTCTGGGGCCAACGTCCTGACTTTC

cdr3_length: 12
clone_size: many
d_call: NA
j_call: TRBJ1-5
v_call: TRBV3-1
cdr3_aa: CASSLADQPQHF
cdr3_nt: TGTGCCAGCAGCCTCGCAGATCAGCCCCAGCATTTT

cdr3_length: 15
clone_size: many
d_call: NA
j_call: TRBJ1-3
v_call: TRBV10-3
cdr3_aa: CAISRQDDSGNTIYF
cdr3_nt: TGTGCCATCAGCCGACAGGACGACTCTGGAAACACCATATATTTT

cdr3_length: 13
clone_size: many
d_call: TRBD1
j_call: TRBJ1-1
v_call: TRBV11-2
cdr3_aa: CASSQTQGAEAFF
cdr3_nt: TGTGCCAGCAGCCAGACACAGGGGGCTGAAGCTTTCTTT

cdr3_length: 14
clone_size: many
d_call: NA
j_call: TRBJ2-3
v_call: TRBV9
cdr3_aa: CASSVVGVTDTQYF
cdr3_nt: TGTGCCAGCAGCGTCGTGGGGGTCACAGATACGCAGTATTTT

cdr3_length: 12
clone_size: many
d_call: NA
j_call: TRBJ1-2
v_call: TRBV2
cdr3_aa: CATHPERPGYTF
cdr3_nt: TGTGCCACCCACCCGGAACGGCCTGGCTACACCTTC

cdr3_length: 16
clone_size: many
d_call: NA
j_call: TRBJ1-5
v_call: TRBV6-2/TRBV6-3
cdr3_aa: CASSSRRGGSNQPQHF
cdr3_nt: TGTGCCAGCAGTTCTAGAAGAGGGGGAAGCAATCAGCCCCAGCATTTT

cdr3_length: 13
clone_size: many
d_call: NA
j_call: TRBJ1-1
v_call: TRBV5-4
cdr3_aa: CASSQDWNTEAFF
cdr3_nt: TGTGCCAGCAGCCAGGACTGGAACACTGAAGCTTTCTTT

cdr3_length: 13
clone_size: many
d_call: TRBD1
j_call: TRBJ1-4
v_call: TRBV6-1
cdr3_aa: CASSEAQGAPAFF
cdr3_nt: TGTGCCAGCAGTGAAGCTCAGGGGGCTCCTGCGTTTTTT

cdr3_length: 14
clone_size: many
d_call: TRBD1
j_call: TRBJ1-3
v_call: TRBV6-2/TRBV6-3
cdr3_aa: CASRRTGPGNTIYF
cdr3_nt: TGTGCCAGCAGACGGACAGGCCCTGGAAACACCATATATTTT

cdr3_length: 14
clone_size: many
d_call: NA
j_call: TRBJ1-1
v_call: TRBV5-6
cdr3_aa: CASSLYRVRTEAFF
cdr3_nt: TGTGCCAGCAGCTTGTACAGGGTGCGCACTGAAGCTTTCTTT

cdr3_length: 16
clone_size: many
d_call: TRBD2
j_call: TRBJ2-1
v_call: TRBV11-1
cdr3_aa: CASSPRRKRGDREQFF
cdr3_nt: TGTGCCAGCAGCCCCCGGCGGAAGCGGGGGGACCGGGAGCAGTTCTTC

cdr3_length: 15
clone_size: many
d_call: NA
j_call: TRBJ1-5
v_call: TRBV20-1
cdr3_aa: CSARGPGLGNQPQHF
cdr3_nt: TGCAGTGCTAGAGGGCCGGGACTCGGCAATCAGCCCCAGCATTTT

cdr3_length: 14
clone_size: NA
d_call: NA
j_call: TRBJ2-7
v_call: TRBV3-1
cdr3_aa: CASSQDRSLYEQYF
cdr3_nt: TGTGCCAGCAGCCAAGATCGATCGCTCTACGAGCAGTACTTC